The 9 T cell receptor beta chains below were found in one sample sequenced in a study of vaccination effects on CD4 cells after COVID-19. Before any sequencing was done, the ViraFEST assay used viral peptide pools to expand antigen-specific CD4+ T cells. Once cultured for approximately 10 days, the cells underwent separation to obtain CD4+ T cells. The repertoire was sequenced with immunoSEQ multiplex PCR; TCRdb's copy has only in-frame clones and lacks some. This table has approximately 87,000 clones, around four fifths appearing once. These TCRs' antigens remain unknown. Sample: CD4+ T cells from PBMCs cultured with HCoV-229E spike peptides, taken before COVID-19 vaccination. The origin of the receptors is a human donor who received a COVID-19 vaccine.

Here the CDR3 reads CASSRDQGDTQYF. CDR3 DNA sequence: TGCGCCAGCAGCAGGGACCAGGGGGATACGCAGTATTTT. The chain employs TRBV5-1 and TRBJ2-3, with TRBD1 as a possible D gene (6 bases). The CDR3 extends over 13 amino acids. In germline, CDR1 is SGHRS, CDR2 YFSETQ. The V end lost 4 bases, the J end lost 6 bases, and 12 bases lay between the germline ends.

The V and J genes are TRBV5-1 and TRBJ1-5; 11 bases agree with TRBD1. Germline lookup yields CDR1 SGHRS and CDR2 YFSETQ. The V gene end was trimmed by 0 bases and the J gene end by 7 bases; junction bases not matched to a gene: 6. The CDR3 sequence is 16 residues long. CDR3 sequence (DNA): TGCGCCAGCAGCTTGGGGGACAGGGGGTCTCGCCAGCCCCAGCATTTT. Translated, it gives CASSLGDRGSRQPQHF.

This clone was detected once. The rearrangement joins TRBV9 to TRBJ2-5; the match to TRBD2 covers 12 bases. The junction had 14 bases not matched to a gene; V was cut back by 4 bases and J by 7 bases. CDR1 is SGDLS, CDR2 YYNGEE, per germline. This CDR3 is 17 amino acids long. CDR3 residues: CASSPGLAGPVGGTQYF. The CDR3 DNA reads TGTGCCAGCAGCCCAGGACTAGCGGGGCCCGTCGGGGGGACCCAGTACTTC.

This clone was counted only a few times. The chain joins TRBV15 to TRBJ1-5; D not certain. The germline CDR1 and CDR2 sequences are LNHNV and YYDKDF (reference sequence). The CDR3 runs to 13 residues. V was trimmed by 5 bases and J by 0 bases, leaving 5 bases between them. The CDR3 DNA follows: TGTGCCACCAGCGTCAATAGCAATCAGCCCCAGCATTTT. It is translated as CATSVNSNQPQHF.

The chain links TRBV28 to TRBJ1-2; TRBD1 matches at 7 bases. The J segment lost 4 bases and the V segment lost 4 bases, leaving 3 bases of the junction unmatched. CDR1 MDHEN and CDR2 SYDVKM come from the germline V gene. The CDR3 spans 13 residues. CDR3 sequence (DNA): TGTGCCAGCAGTTCCCGGACAGGCTATGGCTACACCTTC. Amino acid sequence: CASSSRTGYGYTF.

The CDR3 nucleotides are TGTGCCAGCAGCCTTGGACAGGGGGCGTATTATGGCTACACCTTC. It is translated as CASSLGQGAYYGYTF. The V call is TRBV2, the J call TRBJ1-2; TRBD1 aligns across 11 bases. The germline V gene encodes CDR1 SNHLY and CDR2 FYNNEI. The CDR3 has 15 residues. With 6 bases clipped from V and 5 bases from J, the junction kept 8 bases outside the gene matches.

V usage is TRBV7-3 and J usage is TRBJ1-6; possible D gene TRBD1, 5 bases. Germline assignment: CDR1 SGHTA and CDR2 FQGTGA. The CDR3 is 14 amino acids. V lost 3 bases and J 4 bases, leaving 7 bases between the germline ends. CDR3 loop: CASSLGPYNSPLHF. In DNA, the CDR3 is TGTGCCAGCAGCTTGGGACCTTATAATTCACCCCTCCACTTT.

This clone showed up just a few times. This chain uses TRBV28 with TRBJ2-7, with D perhaps TRBD1 (6 bases). The V gene lost 6 bases and the J gene lost 2 bases, with 11 bases spanning the gap. Germline V lookup: CDR1 MDHEN, CDR2 SYDVKM. The CDR3 runs to 13 residues. CDR3 nucleotides: TGTGCCAGCAGGAGGACAGCTACCTACGAGCAGTACGTC. Translated: CASRRTATYEQYV.

This clone was counted only a few times. The chain employs TRBV18 and TRBJ1-1, with D unresolved. This CDR3 has 15 amino acids. V shed 2 bases and J shed 0 bases, with 10 bases lying between them. Germline lookup yields CDR1 KGHSH and CDR2 LQKENI. CDR3 coding DNA: TGTGCCAGCTCACCATCGAACGGCCTGAACACTGAAGCTTTCTTT. Translating it yields CASSPSNGLNTEAFF. Using reference TRBV18 and TRBJ1-1 for the parts outside the CDR3, the full variable domain is NAGVMQNPRHLVRRRGQEARLRCSPMKGHSHVYWYRQLPEEGLKFMVYLQKENIIDESGMPKERFSAEFPKEGPSILRIQQVVRGDSAAYFCASSPSNGLNTEAFFGQGTRLTVV.